The 19 T cell receptor beta chains presented below share a single source sample, sequenced in a study of blood T cell repertoires in COVID-19. The assay was immunoSEQ multiplex PCR, and TCRdb's table has in-frame clones only and misses some. The repertoire holds just over 250,000 clones, with over 80% as singletons. Sequencing was performed on peripheral blood. Receptors were obtained from a woman aged 70-85 years with COVID-19, enrolled during active disease.

The rearrangement uses TRBV7-3 and TRBJ2-2; D is uncertain. The CDR3 consists of 13 residues. CDR1 and CDR2 from the germline V gene are SGHTA and FQGTGA. Trimming cost V 5 bases and J 7 bases, with 11 bases left between them. The CDR3 reads CASSPPGGGELFF. CDR3 sequence (DNA): TGTGCCAGCAGCCCCCCCGGTGGCGGGGAGCTGTTTTTT.

This clone was seen once. The V and J genes are TRBV3-1 (or the pseudogene TRBV3-2) and TRBJ1-2; no reliable D call. The germline V gene encodes CDR1 LGHDT and CDR2 YNNKEL (reference sequence). With 2 bases removed from V and 3 bases from J, the gap between germline ends came to 16 bases. The CDR3 extends over 16 amino acids. The CDR3 loop is CASSQSTRSYYYGYTF. The CDR3, as DNA: TGTGCCAGCAGCCAATCTACCCGGAGTTATTACTATGGCTACACCTTC.

This clone was detected once. The rearrangement links TRBV29-1 to TRBJ2-3, with TRBD2 matching over 9 bases. The CDR3 totals 15 residues. Germline V gene data show CDR1 as SQVTM and CDR2 as ANQGSEA. V shed 4 bases and J 6 bases; nucleotides not matched to a gene: 11. The CDR3 nucleotides read TGCAGCGTTGCCCATGGGCTAGCGGGACGTGATACGCAGTATTTT. This translates into CSVAHGLAGRDTQYF.

V is TRBV7-3 and J is TRBJ2-5; possibly TRBD1 for D (6 bases). Trimming pared 5 bases from V and 1 base from J, leaving 8 bases between. CDR1 SGHTA and CDR2 FQGTGA come from the germline V gene. The CDR3 has 13 amino acids. The CDR3 protein is CASSPGAQETQYF. CDR3 DNA sequence: TGTGCCAGCAGCCCAGGGGCCCAAGAGACCCAGTACTTC. Based on the CDR3 plus reference TRBV7-3 and TRBJ2-5, the full variable domain is GAGVSQTPSNKVTEKGKYVELRCDPISGHTALYWYRQSLGQGPEFLIYFQGTGAADDSGLPNDRFFAVRPEGSVSTLKIQRTERGDSAVYLCASSPGAQETQYFGPGTRLLVL.

This clone was found once. The rearrangement uses TRBV18 and TRBJ2-7, with 8 bases lining up with TRBD2. CDR1 KGHSH and CDR2 LQKENI come from the germline V gene. With V trimmed by 3 bases and J by 4 bases, 11 bases remained unmatched. The CDR3 spans 16 residues. CDR3: CASSPVKPGLGYEQYF. The CDR3 DNA reads TGTGCCAGCTCACCCGTCAAACCGGGACTAGGGTACGAGCAGTACTTC.

In nucleotides, the CDR3 is TGTGCCACAAGGTTGCGGGAGAGTAGCACAGATACGCAGTATTTT. Translated, it gives CATRLRESSTDTQYF. The chain recombines TRBV10-3 with TRBJ2-3; 7 positions agree with TRBD2. The germline gives CDR1 ENHRY, CDR2 SYGVKD. CDR3 size: 15 residues. The V segment lost 10 bases and the J segment 0 bases; nucleotides outside the gene matches: 10.

Points on this clone: This sample also contains other DNA sequences that code for the same CDR3. The chain couples TRBV18 to TRBJ2-1; 11 bases agree with TRBD2. The CDR3 has 16 amino acids. Germline V lookup: CDR1 KGHSH, CDR2 LQKENI. The junction had 2 bases not matched to a gene; V was cut back by 0 bases and J by 4 bases. The CDR3 protein is CASSPPLAGGYNEQFF. Here the CDR3 DNA reads TGTGCCAGCTCACCACCTCTAGCGGGAGGATACAATGAGCAGTTCTTC.

V and J are TRBV18 and TRBJ1-1, with D perhaps TRBD1 (5 bases). Germline lookup yields CDR1 KGHSH and CDR2 LQKENI. Deletions cut 3 bases from V and 1 base from J, with 9 bases between. The CDR3 runs to 14 residues. CDR3 protein: CASSPGGANTEAFF. CDR3 sequence (DNA): TGTGCCAGCTCACCCGGAGGGGCGAACACTGAAGCTTTCTTT.

This clone has only one observation. This chain joins TRBV5-1 and TRBJ2-7; 13 bases are shared with TRBD2. This CDR3 contains 16 residues. Losses at the gene ends were 0 bases for V and 2 bases for J; bases not matched to a gene: 2. The germline CDR1 and CDR2 sequences are SGHRS and YFSETQ. The DNA of the CDR3 is TGCGCCAGCAGCTTGGGACTAGCGGGAGGTACCTACGAGCAGTACTTC. This encodes CASSLGLAGGTYEQYF.

The chain employs TRBV6-5 and TRBJ1-3, with D possibly being TRBD1 (5 bases). Germline V gene data show CDR1 as MNHEY and CDR2 as SVGAGI. The length of the CDR3 is 15 residues. V lost 2 bases and J lost 5, with 13 bases in between. CDR3 amino acids: CASSYRGGPRNTIYF. CDR3 bases: TGTGCCAGCAGTTACCGGGGGGGACCTCGAAACACCATATATTTT.

The genes are TRBV3-1 (or the pseudogene TRBV3-2) and TRBJ2-5, with 7 bases fitting TRBD1. After removal of 1 base from V and 2 bases from J, the junction contained 1 base not matched to a gene. This CDR3 comprises 14 residues. Germline V CDR1 and CDR2: LGHDT, YNNKEL (reference sequence). The CDR3, as DNA: TGTGCCAGCAGCCAAGCGGGACAGCAAGAGACCCAGTACTTC. Its protein product is CASSQAGQQETQYF.

The chain employs TRBV3-1 (or the pseudogene TRBV3-2) and TRBJ2-7; 9 bases line up with TRBD2. The length of the CDR3 is 14 residues. Looked up from germline, CDR1 is LGHDT and CDR2 is YNNKEL (reference sequence). Losses at the gene ends were 4 bases for V and 6 bases for J; bases not matched to a gene: 7. The CDR3 DNA sequence: TGTGCCAGCAGCCCAATAGCGGGAGAGATCGAGCAGTACTTC. Its translation is CASSPIAGEIEQYF.

The rearrangement uses TRBV28 and TRBJ1-2, with 7 positions matching TRBD1. The CDR3 consists of 13 residues. Germline V gene lookup returns CDR1 MDHEN and CDR2 SYDVKM. V shed 7 bases, J shed 0 bases, and the junction held 2 bases outside the gene matches. CDR3 sequence: CASIGQANYGYTF. The CDR3 DNA is TGTGCCAGCATAGGACAGGCTAACTATGGCTACACCTTC.

The genes are TRBV6-2 or TRBV6-3 and TRBJ2-7, with TRBD1 matching 8 bases. From germline, CDR1 is MNHEY and CDR2 SVGEGT. V shed 6 bases, J shed 1 base, and the junction held 5 bases outside the gene matches. The CDR3 sequence is 14 residues long. CDR3 sequence: CASSPQGASYEQYF. The CDR3 nucleotides read TGTGCCAGCAGCCCCCAGGGGGCGTCCTACGAGCAGTACTTC.

The genes are TRBV5-1 and TRBJ1-5; D not certain. CDR1 and CDR2 from the germline V gene are SGHRS and YFSETQ. The CDR3 consists of 16 residues. V was pared by 4 bases and J by 0 bases, with 14 bases between. The CDR3 protein is CASSPGPSYSNQPQHF. The CDR3, as DNA: TGCGCCAGCAGCCCAGGCCCATCTTATAGCAATCAGCCCCAGCATTTT.

V usage is TRBV19 and J usage is TRBJ2-3; 15 bases line up with TRBD2. With V trimmed by 4 bases and J by 3 bases, 8 bases remained unmatched. CDR3 length: 18 amino acids. Germline assignment: CDR1 LNHDA and CDR2 SQIVND (reference sequence). CDR3 amino acids: CASSTGLAGGLLTDTQYF. CDR3 bases: TGTGCCAGTAGTACTGGACTAGCGGGAGGGTTATTGACAGATACGCAGTATTTT.

The CDR3 DNA is TGTGCCAGCAGTTTAGGGACAGGGGGTATACATGGCTACACCTTC. Protein: CASSLGTGGIHGYTF. V usage is TRBV28 and J usage is TRBJ1-2; 11 nucleotides match TRBD1. The trim removed 2 bases at V and 6 bases at J, leaving 5 bases unmatched. This CDR3 is 15 amino acids long. From germline, CDR1 is MDHEN and CDR2 SYDVKM.

The chain has TRBV11-2 and TRBJ1-1; 8 bases fit TRBD1. Germline V lookup: CDR1 SGHAT, CDR2 FQNNGV. This CDR3 has 14 amino acids. After removal of 2 bases from V and 5 bases from J, the junction contained 4 bases not matched to a gene. CDR3 DNA sequence: TGTGCCAGCAGCTTACAGGGGGCCATGACTGAAGCTTTCTTT. This encodes CASSLQGAMTEAFF.

Here the CDR3 DNA reads TGTGCCATCCAAATGGGGGGTCTTAGCTATGGCTACACCTTC. It encodes CAIQMGGLSYGYTF. The chain uses TRBV28 and TRBJ1-2; D may be TRBD1 (5 bases). This CDR3 is 14 amino acids long. With 10 bases removed from V and 4 bases from J, the gap between germline ends came to 19 bases. CDR1 is MDHEN and CDR2 is SYDVKM in the germline V gene.